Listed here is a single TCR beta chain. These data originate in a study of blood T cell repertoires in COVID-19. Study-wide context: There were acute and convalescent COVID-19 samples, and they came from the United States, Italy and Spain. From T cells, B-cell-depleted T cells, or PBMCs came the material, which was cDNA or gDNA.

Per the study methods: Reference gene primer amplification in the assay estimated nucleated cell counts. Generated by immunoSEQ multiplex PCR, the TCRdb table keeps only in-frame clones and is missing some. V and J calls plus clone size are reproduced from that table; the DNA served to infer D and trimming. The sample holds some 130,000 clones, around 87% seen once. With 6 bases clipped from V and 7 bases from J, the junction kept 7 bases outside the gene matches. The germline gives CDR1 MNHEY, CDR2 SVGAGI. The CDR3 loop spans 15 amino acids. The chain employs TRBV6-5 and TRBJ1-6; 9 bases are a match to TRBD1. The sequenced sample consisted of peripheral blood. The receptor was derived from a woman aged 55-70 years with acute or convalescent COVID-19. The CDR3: CASREGTGQNSPLHF. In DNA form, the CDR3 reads TGTGCCAGCAGGGAGGGGACAGGGCAAAATTCACCCCTCCACTTT.